This entry lists 14 T cell receptor beta chains sequenced from one sample in a study of cytomegalovirus exposure and HLA in healthy donors. Vbeta (60) and Jbeta (13) primers were used in the PCR. Assay used: immunoSEQ multiplex PCR; TCRdb lists only in-frame clones, some missing. The sample includes over 150,000 clones, roughly 71% of them seen just once. Sequencing was carried out using PBMCs. The receptors come from a woman aged 45 to 65 in good health and CMV-seropositive.

On this clone itself: At one end the junction does not follow the germline gene, possibly because of a read error. The identical CDR3 is also encoded by other nucleotide sequences in the sample. V usage is TRBV5-1 and J usage is TRBJ1-1, with 8 bases lining up with TRBD1. The CDR3 covers 19 residues. Looked up from germline, CDR1 is SGHRS and CDR2 is YFSETQ. The CDR3 DNA follows: TGCGCCAGCAGCTTGGCAATTGTCGCAGGGGGCGCGAGGAACACTGAGGCTTTCTTT. Translating it yields CASSLAIVAGGARNTEAFF.

This clone was seen once. V gene TRBV7-9 combines with J gene TRBJ2-3, with TRBD1 matching over 8 bases. Trimming took 1 base from V and 4 from J; bases not matched to a gene: 7. The CDR3 runs to 16 residues. The germline V gene has CDR1 SEHNR and CDR2 FQNEAQ (reference sequence). CDR3 coding DNA: TGTGCCAGCAGCTTAGAGATGAGACAGGGGTCAGATACGCAGTATTTT. Its translation: CASSLEMRQGSDTQYF.

V gene TRBV7-9 combines with J gene TRBJ1-2, with D possibly matching TRBD1 (6 bases). In germline, CDR1 is SEHNR, CDR2 FQNEAQ (reference sequence). Trimming pared 4 bases from V and 6 bases from J, leaving 12 bases between. This CDR3 has 13 amino acids. In DNA form, the CDR3 reads TGTGCCAGCAGCTCAGGGGATTTTAATGGCTACACCTTC. It specifies CASSSGDFNGYTF.

V and J are TRBV7-2 and TRBJ1-2; no definite D call. V was cut by 3 bases and J by 5 bases, with 7 bases left in between. The CDR3 extends over 12 amino acids. Germline V gene sequence: CDR1 SGHTA, CDR2 FQGNSA. Here the CDR3 reads CASSLGWYGYTF. The DNA for the CDR3 is TGTGCCAGCAGCTTGGGCTGGTATGGCTACACCTTC.

V gene TRBV2 combines with J gene TRBJ2-3, with 7 bases lining up with TRBD2. Germline values: CDR1 SNHLY, CDR2 FYNNEI. The V and J ends lost 6 bases and 9 bases, in that order; junction bases with no gene match: 12. This CDR3 comprises 14 residues. This CDR3 reads CASRMHGAGETQYF. The DNA of the CDR3 is TGTGCCAGCAGAATGCATGGTGCGGGGGAAACGCAGTATTTT. The variable domain in full, with the rest retrieved from reference TRBV2 and TRBJ2-3, is EPEVTQTPSHQVTQMGQEVILRCVPISNHLYFYWYRQILGQKVEFLVSFYNNEISEKSEIFDDQFSVERPDGSNFTLKIRSTKLEDSAMYFCASRMHGAGETQYFGPGTRLTVL.

This chain links TRBV18 with TRBJ2-2, with 9 bases fitting TRBD2. Germline trimming cut 2 bases from V and 2 bases from J; bases unmatched to any gene: 6. Per the germline V gene, CDR1 is KGHSH and CDR2 is LQKENI. The CDR3 covers 17 residues. The CDR3 DNA sequence: TGTGCCAGCTCACCATCGCTAGCGGGGCGAAACACCGGGGAGCTGTTTTTT. The encoded protein is CASSPSLAGRNTGELFF. Full variable domain (outside the CDR3, taken from reference TRBV18 and TRBJ2-2): NAGVMQNPRHLVRRRGQEARLRCSPMKGHSHVYWYRQLPEEGLKFMVYLQKENIIDESGMPKERFSAEFPKEGPSILRIQQVVRGDSAAYFCASSPSLAGRNTGELFFGEGSRLTVL.

The rearrangement joins TRBV5-1 to TRBJ1-3; possibly TRBD1 for D (5 bases). From germline, CDR1 is SGHRS and CDR2 YFSETQ. V lost 4 bases and J lost 4, with 12 bases in between. The CDR3 is 14 amino acids. CDR3 region: CASSGREGGNTIYF. The CDR3 nucleotides are TGCGCCAGCAGCGGCAGGGAGGGCGGAAACACCATATATTTT. The full variable domain, completed using reference TRBV5-1 and TRBJ1-3, is KAGVTQTPRYLIKTRGQQVTLSCSPISGHRSVSWYQQTPGQGLQFLFEYFSETQRNKGNFPGRFSGRQFSNSRSEMNVSTLELGDSALYLCASSGREGGNTIYFGEGSWLTVV.

The chain carries TRBV11-2 and TRBJ2-7; D perhaps matches TRBD2 (6 bases). V was pared by 5 bases and J by 0 bases, with 17 bases between. Germline V gives CDR1 SGHAT, CDR2 FQNNGV. The CDR3 totals 16 residues. The CDR3, as DNA: TGTGCCAGCAGCCTTACCGGGACTTACTCCTCCTACGAGCAGTACTTC. Amino acid sequence: CASSLTGTYSSYEQYF.

The rearrangement joins TRBV11-2 to TRBJ2-7; unclear D gene. V lost 1 base to trimming and J lost 6 bases, with 16 bases between them. The CDR3 contains 15 residues. CDR1 and CDR2 (germline): SGHAT, FQNNGV. CDR3 region: CASSLGSENGLEQYF. The CDR3 nucleotides are TGTGCCAGCAGCTTAGGGTCGGAGAATGGTCTCGAGCAGTACTTC. Full variable domain (outside the CDR3, taken from reference TRBV11-2 and TRBJ2-7): EAGVAQSPRYKIIEKRQSVAFWCNPISGHATLYWYQQILGQGPKLLIQFQNNGVVDDSQLPKDRFSAERLKGVDSTLKIQPAKLEDSAVYLCASSLGSENGLEQYFGPGTRLTVT.

The chain recombines TRBV6-1 with TRBJ1-3, with D possibly matching TRBD1 (6 bases). V lost 3 bases and J lost 0, with 15 bases in between. The CDR3 spans 17 residues. Germline V CDR1 and CDR2: MNHNS, SASEGT. CDR3 region: CASSDLRQDFSGNTIYF. CDR3 in DNA: TGTGCCAGCAGTGACCTACGACAGGACTTCTCTGGAAACACCATATATTTT.

The CDR3 sequence: CASRMWGSLNTGELFF. The DNA for the CDR3 is TGCGCCAGCAGAATGTGGGGCAGTTTGAACACCGGGGAGCTGTTTTTT. V gene TRBV5-1 combines with J gene TRBJ2-2; D may be TRBD1 (5 bases). Trimming left V 5 bases short and J 1 base short, with 15 bases between. The germline V gene encodes CDR1 SGHRS and CDR2 YFSETQ. This CDR3 is built from 16 residues.

The table lists this clone with a count of one. The rearrangement uses TRBV4-1 and TRBJ2-3; a possible D gene is TRBD1 (6 bases). The CDR3 loop spans 14 amino acids. The V and J ends lost 3 bases and 4 bases respectively, with 11 bases between them. Germline CDR1 reads MGHRA; CDR2 reads YSYEKL. The CDR3 spells CASSQWGRSDTQYF. The CDR3 region has the DNA TGCGCCAGCAGCCAGTGGGGGCGCTCAGATACGCAGTATTTT.

The V call is TRBV11-2, the J call TRBJ1-5; a possible D gene is TRBD1 (5 bases). Germline V gene data show CDR1 as SGHAT and CDR2 as FQNNGV. The CDR3 loop spans 16 amino acids. Trimming removed 1 base at V and 0 bases at J, with 10 bases between. The CDR3 loop is CASSLVDSYSNQPQHF. The CDR3, as DNA: TGTGCCAGCAGCTTAGTTGACAGCTATAGCAATCAGCCCCAGCATTTT.

The chain couples TRBV27 to TRBJ2-3; D perhaps matches TRBD2 (5 bases). V shed 0 bases and J shed 7 bases, with 8 bases lying between them. CDR1 is MNHEY and CDR2 is SMNVEV in the germline V gene (reference sequence). The CDR3 runs to 13 residues. CDR3 in DNA: TGTGCCAGCAGTTTATCGAGCGGATATACGCAGTATTTT. This codes for CASSLSSGYTQYF.